Listed below are T cell receptor beta chains from one sample, sequenced in a study of T cells after yellow fever vaccination. TCRdb redid the calling of the 5' RACE reads with MiXCR, one entry per CDR3 protein. This table holds about 50,000 distinct CDR3 sequences, 7% to 9% found once. The sample here was CD8+ T cells sorted from PBMCs, taken roughly 14 days after the first yellow fever vaccination. The source is a man younger than 35 who received the YFV17D yellow fever vaccine. Both conserved end residues are part of each CDR3. Each record gives: clone size, V gene, J gene, D gene, CDR3 protein, CDR3 DNA. The D gene is left open where the match is weak. The size field reads once, few, many or a size class.

many,TRBV27,TRBJ1-1,TRBD1,CASSLRGTGLTEAFF,TGTGCCAGCAGTTTACGCGGGACAGGGCTCACTGAAGCTTTCTTT
many,TRBV7-9,TRBJ1-5,-,CASRPEGGNQPQHF,TGTGCCAGCAGGCCGGAGGGGGGCAATCAGCCCCAGCATTTT
few,TRBV19,TRBJ2-1,TRBD2,CASRAGGPNEQFF,TGTGCCAGTAGGGCGGGGGGGCCGAATGAGCAGTTCTTC
many,TRBV5-6,TRBJ1-2,-,CASSLGGPGYGYTF,TGTGCCAGCAGCTTGGGGGGGCCAGGGTATGGCTACACCTTC
many,TRBV6-1,TRBJ1-5,-,CASSHRRYSNQPQHF,TGTGCCAGCAGCCACCGGAGGTATAGCAATCAGCCCCAGCATTTT
medium-sized,TRBV7-8,TRBJ1-4,-,CASSFGEKLFF,TGTGCCAGCAGCTTTGGGGAAAAACTGTTTTTT
many,TRBV20-1,TRBJ2-5,TRBD2,CSASAGVQETQYF,TGCAGTGCTAGTGCGGGAGTACAAGAGACCCAGTACTTC
many,TRBV6-5,TRBJ2-3,-,CASALSGSDGDTQYF,TGTGCCAGCGCGCTTAGCGGCTCCGACGGGGATACGCAGTATTTT
few,TRBV7-2,TRBJ1-5,-,CASRPGAAGNQPQHF,TGTGCCAGCAGACCGGGGGCGGCGGGCAATCAGCCCCAGCATTTT
few,TRBV7-2,TRBJ2-1,TRBD2,CASSPGLAGNPYNEQFF,TGTGCCAGCAGCCCCGGACTAGCGGGGAACCCTTACAATGAGCAGTTCTTC